This TCR beta chain originates from a study of OX40 agonist ivuxolimab in advanced cancers. The wider study: Patients were around 83% male with ages roughly 23 to 79, mean about 54.

Excluded were patients having autoimmune disease history or systemic immunosuppression. The protocol was immunoSEQ multiplex PCR, while the TCRdb copy is restricted to in-frame clones and leaves out a portion. The sample holds fewer than 70,000 clones, more than 70% seen once. V was pared by 2 bases and J by 3 bases, with 4 bases of the junction left unmatched. CDR1 is SNHLY, CDR2 FYNNEI, per germline. This CDR3 has 15 amino acids. Here the sequenced sample was CD4+ or CD8+ T cells sorted from blood, taken in a trial of the OX40 agonist ivuxolimab. The chain carries TRBV2 and TRBJ2-7, with 10 bases identical to TRBD2. The sequence was obtained from an adult with an advanced solid tumor such as melanoma, head and neck, liver or kidney cancer. CDR3 protein: CASSERAGGNYEQYF. DNA for the CDR3: TGTGCCAGCAGTGAACGAGCGGGGGGGAACTACGAGCAGTACTTC.